The sequence of this T cell receptor (beta chain) was determined in a study of PD-L1 blockade in urothelial cancer. Across the whole study: Prior chemotherapy regimens per patient numbered 0 to 3.

Looked up from germline, CDR1 is SGDLS and CDR2 is YYNGEE. The CDR3 consists of 14 residues. Losses at the gene ends were 4 bases for V and 7 bases for J; bases not matched to a gene: 7. Time point here: pretreatment peripheral blood. The repertoire was sequenced with immunoSEQ multiplex PCR; TCRdb's copy has only in-frame clones and lacks some. Of roughly 130,000 clones listed, about four fifths are singletons. Material: PBMCs, obtained around atezolizumab (anti-PD-L1) treatment. The source of this sequence is a man aged 45 to 65 with urothelial cancer. The chain carries TRBV9 and TRBJ1-1; 10 bases are a match to TRBD1. CDR3 nucleotide sequence: TGTGCCAGCAGCCTAGGACAGGGGGTGGATGAAGCTTTCTTT. Encoded protein: CASSLGQGVDEAFF.